The next 9 T cell receptor beta chains were all read from a single sample in a study of shared clonotypes between healthy human individuals. Produced via immunoSEQ multiplex PCR; TCRdb's table is partial and in-frame only. The table lists 2 million to 2.5 million clones, approximately 95% of them singletons. The sample was naive CD4+ T cells sorted from blood. The subset here: CD45RA+ positively selected. The receptors come from a man between 18 and 35 years old in good health.

The chain combines TRBV27 with TRBJ1-2; TRBD1 is a possible D gene (6 bases). This CDR3 has 15 amino acids. The germline V gene encodes CDR1 MNHEY and CDR2 SMNVEV (reference sequence). Trimming shortened V by 10 bases and J by 4 bases, and 22 bases separated the two germline ends. CDR3 region: CATRSGGVYSYGYTF. CDR3 DNA: TGTGCCACCCGGTCGGGGGGCGTCTATTCCTATGGCTACACCTTC.

The CDR3 DNA is TGTGCCAGCAGCCCAGAGTCCTACGAGCAGTACTTC. Its translation: CASSPESYEQYF. V gene TRBV7-2 combines with J gene TRBJ2-7, with no clear D. This CDR3 region has 12 residues. Trimming took off 5 bases at V and 1 base at J, with 6 bases between the two ends. Germline CDR1 and CDR2: SGHTA and FQGNSA.

As concerns this clone: Other nucleotide sequences in the sample specify the same CDR3. The chain combines TRBV11-2 with TRBJ1-1; D gene ambiguous. Looked up from germline, CDR1 is SGHAT and CDR2 is FQNNGV. V was trimmed by 0 bases and J by 0 bases, leaving 8 bases between them. This CDR3 has 15 residues. In nucleotides, the CDR3 is TGTGCCAGCAGCTTAGAGGGCAGTATGAACACTGAAGCTTTCTTT. Amino acid sequence: CASSLEGSMNTEAFF.

The gene calls are TRBV2 and TRBJ1-1; D is perhaps TRBD1 (5 bases). Germline lookup yields CDR1 SNHLY and CDR2 FYNNEI. The CDR3 sequence is 14 residues long. V lost 1 base and J lost 5, with 11 bases in between. CDR3 sequence (DNA): TGTGCCAGCAGTGAAGAGGTCGGGGGGACTGAAGCTTTCTTT. Translated: CASSEEVGGTEAFF.

The chain couples TRBV25-1 to TRBJ1-5; tentative D call: TRBD1 (5 bases). CDR3 length: 13 residues. CDR1 MGHDK and CDR2 SYGVNS come from the germline V gene. V dropped 6 bases and J dropped 7 bases, with 13 bases sitting between them. The CDR3 loop is CASSDFWGQPQHF. The DNA of the CDR3 is TGTGCCAGCAGCGATTTCTGGGGGCAGCCCCAGCATTTT.

The chain links TRBV10-3 to TRBJ2-3; no reliable D call. The germline V gene has CDR1 ENHRY and CDR2 SYGVKD. The V gene lost 6 bases and the J gene lost 0 bases, with 16 bases spanning the gap. The CDR3 runs 16 residues. CDR3 region: CAISAPGGPSTDTQYF. The CDR3 DNA is TGTGCCATCAGCGCCCCAGGCGGCCCTAGCACAGATACGCAGTATTTT.

As for this clone: The sample contains more than one DNA sequence encoding this CDR3. The chain uses TRBV7-2 and TRBJ1-5; the D gene is possibly TRBD1 (5 bases). The ends were cut back, 1 base at V and 6 bases at J, with 7 bases in the middle. This CDR3 spans 13 amino acids. From germline, CDR1 is SGHTA and CDR2 FQGNSA. The CDR3 region has the DNA TGTGCCAGCAGCTTAGGGGGGAGTCAGCCCCAGCATTTT. Translation: CASSLGGSQPQHF.

As concerns this clone: This sample also contains other DNA sequences that code for the same CDR3. This chain links TRBV9 with TRBJ2-1; no definite D call. The CDR3 spans 13 residues. Trimming stripped 0 bases from V and 4 bases from J, with 5 bases between. Germline-derived CDR1 and CDR2 are SGDLS and YYNGEE. DNA for the CDR3: TGTGCCAGCAGCGTAGCCGCGTACAATGAGCAGTTCTTC. It encodes CASSVAAYNEQFF.

The chain combines TRBV28 with TRBJ1-1; D perhaps matches TRBD1 (5 bases). Germline CDR1 reads MDHEN; CDR2 reads SYDVKM. This CDR3 comprises 13 residues. The V gene lost 7 bases and the J gene lost 0 bases, with 9 bases spanning the gap. The CDR3 nucleotides read TGTGCCAGCAACTTACAGGTGAACACTGAAGCTTTCTTT. It specifies CASNLQVNTEAFF.